Shown below are 5 T cell receptor beta chains from a single sample sequenced in a study of PD-L1 blockade in urothelial cancer. Here immunoSEQ multiplex PCR was the method, and the copy in TCRdb shows in-frame clones only, minus some. The data contain roughly 56,000 clones, more than 70% of them singletons. Time point specified: pretreatment peripheral blood. The sample consisted of PBMCs, taken around atezolizumab (anti-PD-L1) treatment. The receptor set was obtained from a man in his fifties or sixties with urothelial cancer.

The chain recombines TRBV7-9 with TRBJ1-3; 7 bases are a match to TRBD1. With V trimmed by 3 bases and J by 0 bases, 5 bases remained unmatched. Looked up from germline, CDR1 is SEHNR and CDR2 is FQNEAQ (reference sequence). The CDR3 length is 16 residues. In DNA, the CDR3 is TGTGCCAGCAGCTTGACCCCAGGGGGCTCTGGAAACACCATATATTTT. This gives the protein CASSLTPGGSGNTIYF.

The V call is TRBV5-6, the J call TRBJ2-7; 8 bases fit TRBD1. Unmatched junction bases numbered 17, after V lost 9 bases and J lost 3 bases. CDR3 length equals 16 residues. CDR1 is SGHDT, CDR2 YYEEEE, per germline. Written as DNA, the CDR3 is TGTGCCACAACGGGCCACCGTGGACAGGGCAACTACGAGCAGTACTTC. It specifies CATTGHRGQGNYEQYF.

This clone came up a few times. The V and J genes are TRBV6-1 and TRBJ1-3; possibly TRBD1 for D (5 bases). Deletions cut 3 bases from V and 0 bases from J, with 9 bases between. Per germline, CDR1 MNHNS and CDR2 SASEGT. The CDR3 runs to 15 residues. The CDR3 coding sequence is TGTGCCAGCAGTGAGGGCGGGGGCTCTGGAAACACCATATATTTT. Residues: CASSEGGGSGNTIYF.

The chain combines TRBV2 with TRBJ1-6, with 7 bases lining up with TRBD1. V lost 10 bases and J lost 7; bases outside the gene matches: 10. Germline V gene data show CDR1 as SNHLY and CDR2 as FYNNEI. The CDR3 totals 14 residues. The CDR3 DNA follows: TGTGCCAACAGGGGCAGGGGAGGGAATTCACCCCTCCACTTT. Amino acids: CANRGRGGNSPLHF.

The sample holds one count of this clone. The rearrangement links TRBV7-6 to TRBJ2-3; TRBD2 aligns across 8 bases. CDR1 SGHVS and CDR2 FNYEAQ come from the germline V gene. V gave up 2 bases and J gave up 0 bases; unmatched junction bases: 13. This CDR3 is built from 19 residues. The CDR3 is CASSLSAPRGALSTDTQYF. CDR3 DNA: TGTGCCAGCAGCTTAAGTGCGCCGCGGGGGGCCCTTAGCACAGATACGCAGTATTTT.